Listed here is a single T cell receptor (beta chain). Here immunoSEQ multiplex PCR was the method, and the copy in TCRdb shows in-frame clones only, minus some. The sample gives 210,000 or so clones, roughly nine tenths of which show up once; over 3% is in the top ten. The CDR3 length is 14 residues. CDR1 is MNHEY, CDR2 SVGAGI, per germline. V lost 6 bases, J lost 3 bases, and 2 bases stayed unmatched. This entry belongs to a study of blood T cell repertoires in COVID-19. As for the study in general: Recovered participants had two consecutive negative NP/OP PCR tests, healthcare professional clearance, or symptom resolution. The analysed material was cDNA or gDNA that came from T cells, B-cell-depleted T cells, or PBMCs. The United States, Italy and Spain provided the acute and convalescent COVID-19 samples.

Those enrolled, adults aged roughly 18 to 95 years, came from 25 or so US areas. The TCR originated in a woman aged 45-59 years in a cohort exposed to, infected with or recovered from COVID-19 (not recorded which). Sequencing was performed on PBMCs or T cells enriched from blood (not recorded which). This chain joins TRBV6-5 and TRBJ2-1; 10 bases are shared with TRBD2. The DNA of the CDR3 is TGTGCCAGCAGCATAGCGGGGGGCTACAATGAGCAGTTCTTC. The encoded protein is CASSIAGGYNEQFF.